This TCR beta chain is from a study of T cells in Graves' hyperthyroidism and ophthalmopathy (dated by TCRdb to between 2017 and 2020). Regarding the study in general: Peripheral blood samples were taken at the time of initial diagnosis, prior to any treatment. Following sampling, methimazole starting at 30 mg daily was given to hyperthyroidism patients, and high-dose intravenous methylprednisolone was given to ophthalmopathy patients. The roughly 100 discovery patients were randomly divided into training and test sets at a 7:3 ratio. To identify distinguishing TCR V-J signatures, a discovery cohort of some 100 patients was used, comprising some 43 with Graves' ophthalmopathy and 57 with stable Graves' hyperthyroidism. The paper describes TCR Vbeta CDR3 sequencing of 130 to 150 peripheral blood samples, made up of 43 ophthalmopathy patients, roughly 75 hyperthyroidism patients and roughly 17 progressor patients. In addition, the study compared T-cell repertoires in thyroid tissue and in blood from several Graves' hyperthyroidism patients. Prospective prediction of ophthalmopathy was tested in an independent validation cohort consisting of roughly 20 hyperthyroidism patients and more than 15 patients who later progressed to ophthalmopathy. Broad study findings and their caveats: No statistical method was used to set the sample size in advance, and investigators knew the group allocation. In validation, progression to ophthalmopathy was predicted by the model with 55% to 71% sensitivity and around 75% specificity, a median of about 6.4 months before onset. In cross-validation, a model built on a 13 V-J signature told ophthalmopathy apart from stable hyperthyroidism with approximately 90% sensitivity and 81% to 82% specificity, and in testing the same model reached 80%/75%. Most expanded thyroid clonotypes (frequency above 0.001) were also found in blood, which suggests that blood repertoires may mirror thyroid immune responses.

Reading the germline V gene gives CDR1 MNHNS and CDR2 SASEGT. Its CDR3 holds 14 amino acids, cysteine through phenylalanine. Only the CDR3 DNA is retained, 42 bases long and in frame from the first base. The V end loses 3 bases and the J end loses 3 bases, and a stretch of 9 bases separates them. In the ophthalmopathy patients, disease was moderately to severely active, with a Clinical Activity Score of 3 or more, a NOSPECS grade of 4 or more, and a duration of less than 3 months. The study excluded patients with uncontrolled infections, other autoimmune diseases, pregnancy or lactation. Diagnoses were based on clinical symptoms, serum thyroxine and TRAb, thyroid ultrasound and orbital computed tomography. PBMCs were separated from roughly 10 ml of fresh peripheral blood using Ficoll-Paque density gradient centrifugation. Total RNA was extracted using Trizol reagent, and RNA quality was assessed on an Agilent 2100 Bioanalyzer.

The TCR beta CDR3 regions were amplified from RNA transcripts. The first round of RT-PCR for the TCR CDR3 was performed with the HTBI primer set and the Qiagen OneStep RT-PCR kit. Libraries were constructed in a second round of multiplex PCR, after which size selection and purification were performed. Libraries were sequenced paired-end with 100 bp reads on an Illumina HiSeq2000. The paper's processing steps were these. SOAPnuke was used to process the raw data, removing reads that contained adapters or uncalled bases, had a mean Phred below 15, or lacked an exact match to the constant primer or identifier. COPE v1.2.5 was used to merge the high-quality paired reads, and each unique nucleotide sequence was defined as a clonotype. MiTCR v1.1 was used to align clonotypes to the IMGT TRBV, TRBD and TRBJ reference segments. The analysis was restricted to V-J combinations with a frequency above 0.0001, which together covered just over 98% of the repertoires. The TCS score was defined as the ratio of F50 (clonal expansion) to E x V (chaos), calculated using BLOSUM62-based TCRdist between CDR3 peptides within each V-J. Welch's t-statistics and random forest reduced fewer than 600 V-J features to roughly 13, which were used in a naive Bayes classifier (R e1071). TCRdb reprocessing: public reads trimmed at Q25 with fastp, clones called with MiXCR, in-frame beta chains kept. A single entry per CDR3 protein holds the most common genes and DNA from its merged rows. The V and J calls were determined by TCRdb, not by the authors. The sample table contains some 580,000 distinct CDR3 sequences; only one count was recorded for roughly 15% of them. The ten top clones hold roughly 3.5% of the sample.

This clonotype occurred a few times. Its cognate antigen has yet to be identified. Nothing much larger sits one base from this clone, and base qualities are not available. The source material was blood. The sequence links TRBV6-1 to TRBJ1-3, with a tentative D gene TRBD1 over 5 matching bases. The source of this sequence is a woman in her thirties or forties with Graves' ophthalmopathy. The CDR3 corresponds to CASSDRGRGNTIYF. The DNA reads as follows: TGTGCCAGCAGTGATCGGGGCCGTGGAAACACCATATATTTT.